The sequence of this T cell receptor (beta chain) was determined in a study of graft-versus-host responses after intestinal transplantation. Broader study findings: Allograft clonal ratios (graft-versus-host to host-versus-graft) were high in patients who had graft-donor T cell macrochimerism.

The CDR3 is made up of 14 amino acids. V lost 5 bases and J 2 bases, leaving 13 bases between the germline ends. The germline gives CDR1 MDHEN, CDR2 SYDVKM. A word on this clone: Its matching antigen is unknown.

Clones were sequenced by immunoSEQ multiplex PCR, and TCRdb holds only the in-frame ones, with some missing. Of around 69,000 clones in the sample, 90% were seen once. The chain combines TRBV28 with TRBJ2-7; no definite D call. The TCR comes from a human donor who was the organ donor for an intestinal transplant. The sequences come from unstimulated CD8+ T cells sorted from spleen or lymph node cells, collected before transplant. The DNA for the CDR3 is TGTGCCAGCAGTCAATACGGCGTAGCCTACGAGCAGTACGTC. Translation: CASSQYGVAYEQYV.